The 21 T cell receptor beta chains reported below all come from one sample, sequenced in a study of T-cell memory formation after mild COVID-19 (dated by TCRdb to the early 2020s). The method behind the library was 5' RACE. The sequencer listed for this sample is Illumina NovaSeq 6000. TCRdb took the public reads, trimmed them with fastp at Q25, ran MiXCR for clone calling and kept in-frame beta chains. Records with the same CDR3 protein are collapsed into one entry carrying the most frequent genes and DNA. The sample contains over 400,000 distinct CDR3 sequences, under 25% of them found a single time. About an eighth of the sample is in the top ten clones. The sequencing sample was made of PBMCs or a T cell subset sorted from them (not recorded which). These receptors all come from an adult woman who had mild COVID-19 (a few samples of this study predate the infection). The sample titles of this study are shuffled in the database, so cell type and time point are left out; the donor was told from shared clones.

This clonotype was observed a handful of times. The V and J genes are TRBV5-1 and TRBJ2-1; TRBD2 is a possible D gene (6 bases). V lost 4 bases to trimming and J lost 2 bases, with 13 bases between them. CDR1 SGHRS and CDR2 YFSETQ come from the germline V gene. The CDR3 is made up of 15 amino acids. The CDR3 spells CASSQHGGAYNEQFF. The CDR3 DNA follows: TGCGCCAGCAGCCAACACGGGGGTGCCTACAATGAGCAGTTCTTC. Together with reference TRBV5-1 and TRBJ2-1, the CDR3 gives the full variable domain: KAGVTQTPRYLIKTRGQQVTLSCSPISGHRSVSWYQQTPGQGLQFLFEYFSETQRNKGNFPGRFSGRQFSNSRSEMNVSTLELGDSALYLCASSQHGGAYNEQFFGPGTRLTVL.

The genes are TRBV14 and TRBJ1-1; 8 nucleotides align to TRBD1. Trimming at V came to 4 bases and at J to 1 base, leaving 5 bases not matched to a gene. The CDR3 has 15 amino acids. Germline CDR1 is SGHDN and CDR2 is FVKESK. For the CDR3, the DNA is TGTGCCAGCAGCCGTGGACAGGGACAGAACACTGAAGCTTTCTTT. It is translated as CASSRGQGQNTEAFF. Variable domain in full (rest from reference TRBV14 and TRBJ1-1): EAGVTQFPSHSVIEKGQTVTLRCDPISGHDNLYWYRRVMGKEIKFLLHFVKESKQDESGMPNNRFLAERTGGTYSTLKVQPAELEDSGVYFCASSRGQGQNTEAFFGQGTRLTVV.

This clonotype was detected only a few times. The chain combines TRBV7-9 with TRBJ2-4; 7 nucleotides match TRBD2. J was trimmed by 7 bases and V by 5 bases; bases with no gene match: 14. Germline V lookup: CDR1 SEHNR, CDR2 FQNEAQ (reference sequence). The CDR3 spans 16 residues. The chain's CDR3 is CASSPGRSGMKNIQYF. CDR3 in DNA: TGTGCCAGCAGCCCGGGGAGAAGCGGGATGAAGAACATTCAGTACTTC.

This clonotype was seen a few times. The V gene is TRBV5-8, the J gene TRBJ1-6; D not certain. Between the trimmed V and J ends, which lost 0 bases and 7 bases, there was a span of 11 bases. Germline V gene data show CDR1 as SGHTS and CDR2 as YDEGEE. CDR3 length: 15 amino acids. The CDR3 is CASSLVFNSNSPLHF. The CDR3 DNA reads TGTGCCAGCAGCTTGGTTTTTAACAGCAATTCACCCCTCCACTTT. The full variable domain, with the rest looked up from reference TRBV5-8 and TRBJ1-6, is EAGVTQSPTHLIKTRGQQATLRCSPISGHTSVYWYQQALGLGLQFLLWYDEGEERNRGNFPPRFSGRQFPNYSSELNVNALELEDSALYLCASSLVFNSNSPLHFGNGTRLTVT.

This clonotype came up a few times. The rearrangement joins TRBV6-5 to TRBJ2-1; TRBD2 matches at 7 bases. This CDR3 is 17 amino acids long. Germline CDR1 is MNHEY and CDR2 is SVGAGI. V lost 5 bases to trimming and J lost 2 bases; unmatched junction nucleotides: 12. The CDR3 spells CASSPSGSSGPYNEQFF. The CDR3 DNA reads TGTGCCAGCAGTCCTTCGGGGTCTAGCGGACCCTACAATGAGCAGTTCTTC.

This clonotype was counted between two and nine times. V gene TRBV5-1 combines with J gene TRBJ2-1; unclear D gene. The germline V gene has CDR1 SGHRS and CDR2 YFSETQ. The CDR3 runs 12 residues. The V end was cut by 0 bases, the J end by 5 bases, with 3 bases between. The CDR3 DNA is TGCGCCAGCAGCTTGGAGAACAATGAGCAGTTCTTC. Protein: CASSLENNEQFF.

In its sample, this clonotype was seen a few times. CDR3 nucleotide sequence: TGTGCCAGCAGTGCCCCTAGCGGGCAGGCGGATACGCAGTATTTT. Amino acids: CASSAPSGQADTQYF. This chain joins TRBV6-1 and TRBJ2-3; 8 bases fit TRBD2. Per germline, CDR1 MNHNS and CDR2 SASEGT. After removal of 4 bases from V and 6 bases from J, the junction contained 9 bases not matched to a gene. This CDR3 region has 15 residues.

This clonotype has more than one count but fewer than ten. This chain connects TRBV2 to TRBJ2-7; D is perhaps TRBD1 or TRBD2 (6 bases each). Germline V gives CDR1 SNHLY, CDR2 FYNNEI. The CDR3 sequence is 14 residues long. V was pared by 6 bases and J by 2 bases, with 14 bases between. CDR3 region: CASSGGRQAYEQYF. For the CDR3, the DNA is TGTGCCAGCAGCGGGGGAAGACAGGCCTACGAGCAGTACTTC.

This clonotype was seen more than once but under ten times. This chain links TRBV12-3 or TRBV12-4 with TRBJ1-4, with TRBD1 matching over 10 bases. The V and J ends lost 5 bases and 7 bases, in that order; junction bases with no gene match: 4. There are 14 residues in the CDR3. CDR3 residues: CASSPRDRGEKLFF. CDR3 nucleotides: TGTGCCAGCAGTCCTCGGGACAGGGGTGAAAAACTGTTTTTT.

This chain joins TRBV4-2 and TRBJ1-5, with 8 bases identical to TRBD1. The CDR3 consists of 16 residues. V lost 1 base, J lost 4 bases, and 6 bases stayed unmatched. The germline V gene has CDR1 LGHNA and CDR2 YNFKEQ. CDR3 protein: CASSQAVQGANQPQHF. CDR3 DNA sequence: TGTGCCAGCAGCCAAGCGGTTCAGGGGGCGAATCAGCCCCAGCATTTT.

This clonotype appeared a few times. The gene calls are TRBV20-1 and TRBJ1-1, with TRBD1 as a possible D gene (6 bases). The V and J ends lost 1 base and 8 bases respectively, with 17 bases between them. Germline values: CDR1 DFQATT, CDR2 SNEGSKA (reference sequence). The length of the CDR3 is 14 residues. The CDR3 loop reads CSARGPGARREAFF. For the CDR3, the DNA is TGCAGTGCTAGAGGGCCGGGGGCTCGGAGGGAAGCTTTCTTT.

The chain's CDR3 is CSVPAGVTYEQYF. The CDR3 DNA reads as TGCAGCGTTCCGGCGGGAGTTACCTACGAGCAGTACTTC. The genes are TRBV29-1 and TRBJ2-7, with 7 bases fitting TRBD2. The J segment lost 2 bases and the V segment lost 5 bases, leaving 6 bases of the junction unmatched. The CDR3 runs to 13 residues. Germline-derived CDR1 and CDR2 are SQVTM and ANQGSEA.

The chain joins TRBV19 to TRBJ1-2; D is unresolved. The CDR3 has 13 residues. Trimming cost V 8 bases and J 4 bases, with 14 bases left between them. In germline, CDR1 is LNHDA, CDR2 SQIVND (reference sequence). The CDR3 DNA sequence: TGTGCCAGTTCCGAGGGAGAAGGCTATGGCTACACCTTC. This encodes CASSEGEGYGYTF.

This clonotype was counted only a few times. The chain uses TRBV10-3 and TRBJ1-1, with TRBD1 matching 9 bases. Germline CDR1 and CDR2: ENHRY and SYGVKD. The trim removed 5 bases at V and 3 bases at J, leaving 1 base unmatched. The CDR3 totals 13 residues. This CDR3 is CAISRTGDTEAFF. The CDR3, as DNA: TGTGCCATCAGTAGGACAGGGGACACTGAAGCTTTCTTT.

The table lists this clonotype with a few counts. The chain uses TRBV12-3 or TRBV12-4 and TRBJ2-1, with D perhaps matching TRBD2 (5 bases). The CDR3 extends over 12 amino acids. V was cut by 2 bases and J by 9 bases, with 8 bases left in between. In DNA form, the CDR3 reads TGTGCCAGCAGTTTATCGCGGGTTGAGCAGTTCTTC. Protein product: CASSLSRVEQFF.

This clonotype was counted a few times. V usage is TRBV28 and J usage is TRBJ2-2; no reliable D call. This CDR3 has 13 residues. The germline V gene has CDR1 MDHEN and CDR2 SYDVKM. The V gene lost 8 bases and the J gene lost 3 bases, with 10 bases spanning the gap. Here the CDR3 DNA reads TGTGCCAGCCTTGGCGAACACACCGGGGAGCTGTTTTTT. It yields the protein CASLGEHTGELFF.

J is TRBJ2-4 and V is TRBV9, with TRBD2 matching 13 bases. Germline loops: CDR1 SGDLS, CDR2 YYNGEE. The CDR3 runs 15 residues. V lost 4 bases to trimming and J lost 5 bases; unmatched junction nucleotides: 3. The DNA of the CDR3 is TGTGCCAGCAGCACTAGCGGGAGGGCCGAAAACATTCAGTACTTC. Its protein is CASSTSGRAENIQYF. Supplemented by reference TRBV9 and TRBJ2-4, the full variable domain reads DSGVTQTPKHLITATGQRVTLRCSPRSGDLSVYWYQQSLDQGLQFLIQYYNGEERAKGNILERFSAQQFPDLHSELNLSSLELGDSALYFCASSTSGRAENIQYFGAGTRLSVL.

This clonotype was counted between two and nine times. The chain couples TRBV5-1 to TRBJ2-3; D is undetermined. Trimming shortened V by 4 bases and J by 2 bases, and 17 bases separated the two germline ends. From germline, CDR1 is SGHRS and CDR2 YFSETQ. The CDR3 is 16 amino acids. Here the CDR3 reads CASSVRTDTATDTQYF. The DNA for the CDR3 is TGCGCCAGCAGCGTTAGGACCGATACGGCCACAGATACGCAGTATTTT.

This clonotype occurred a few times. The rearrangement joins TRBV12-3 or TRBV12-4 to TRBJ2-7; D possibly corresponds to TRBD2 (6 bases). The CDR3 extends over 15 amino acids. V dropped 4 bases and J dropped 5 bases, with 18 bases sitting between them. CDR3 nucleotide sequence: TGTGCCAGCAGTTACGACGGCCAGGGACTCGACGAGCAGTACTTC. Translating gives CASSYDGQGLDEQYF.

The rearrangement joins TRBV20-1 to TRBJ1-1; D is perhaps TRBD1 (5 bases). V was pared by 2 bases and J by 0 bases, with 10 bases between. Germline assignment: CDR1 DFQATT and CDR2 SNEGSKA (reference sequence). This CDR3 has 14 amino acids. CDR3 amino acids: CSARPGRMNTEAFF. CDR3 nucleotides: TGCAGTGCTAGACCGGGACGGATGAACACTGAAGCTTTCTTT.

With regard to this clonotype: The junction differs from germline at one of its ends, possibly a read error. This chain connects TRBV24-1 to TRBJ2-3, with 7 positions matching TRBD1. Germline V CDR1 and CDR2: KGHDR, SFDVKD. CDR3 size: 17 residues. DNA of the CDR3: TGTGCCAACAGTGAGCGCCGGGACAGCCGTTTTAGAGATACGCAGTATTTT. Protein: CANSERRDSRFRDTQYF.